What follows describes a single T cell receptor (beta chain). This sample stems from a study of blood T cell repertoires in COVID-19. Sequencing was performed with immunoSEQ multiplex PCR; in TCRdb, only in-frame clones are kept and a portion is missing. In the table there are around 120,000 clones, less than 90% of which are singletons. CDR3 length: 21 residues. Germline CDR1 and CDR2: SNHLY and FYNNEI. With 0 bases clipped from V and 2 bases from J, the junction kept 18 bases outside the gene matches. The receptor comes from a man under 40 with acute or convalescent COVID-19. J is TRBJ2-5 and V is TRBV2; 10 positions match TRBD2. The sample was peripheral blood. The CDR3 nucleotides are TGTGCCAGCAGTGAAGCCCCCCGGGGGGCTAGCGGGAGAAGAGTACAAGAGACCCAGTACTTC. Protein product: CASSEAPRGASGRRVQETQYF.